These 10 T cell receptor beta chains came from one sample sequenced in a study of molecular identifiers for immune sequencing clone quantification. TCRdb re-called the PCR reads with MiXCR, one entry per CDR3 protein. Seen here are roughly 320,000 distinct CDR3 sequences, around a fifth observed once, and the top ten hold about 0.81%. Source material: naive CD8+ T cells from blood, with Jurkat cell RNA spiked in. As to subset: FACS-sorted CD8+CD4-CCR7+CD45RA+ naive T cells. The receptor source for this set is a human donor in good health. Some libraries in this study had Jurkat cell RNA spiked in.

Ten or more counts support this clonotype. This sequence joins TRBV28 and TRBJ2-3, with TRBD2 matching over 8 bases. V trimming: 5 bases; J trimming: 0 bases; junction bases outside the gene matches: 10. The CDR3 spans 17 residues. Germline values: CDR1 MDHEN, CDR2 SYDVKM. The CDR3 region has the DNA TGTGCCAGCAGTCACCAGCGGGAGCAGACTAGCACAGATACGCAGTATTTT. This gives the protein CASSHQREQTSTDTQYF.

Notes on this clonotype: This may stem from a read error, because a much larger clone lies one nucleotide away. The chain has TRBV6-2 or TRBV6-3 and TRBJ1-4, with TRBD1 matching over 8 bases. CDR1 and CDR2 (germline): MNHEY, SVGEGT. The CDR3 totals 14 residues. In DNA, the CDR3 is TGTGCCAGCAGTTACCGAGGACAGGGTGAAAAACTGCTTTTT. It translates to CASSYRGQGEKLLF.

V gene TRBV25-1 combines with J gene TRBJ2-7; TRBD1 agrees at 9 bases. The trim removed 2 bases at V and 5 bases at J, leaving 7 bases unmatched. Germline V gene sequence: CDR1 MGHDK, CDR2 SYGVNS. The CDR3 contains 15 residues. The CDR3: CASSERGQGPHEQYF. The DNA for the CDR3 is TGTGCCAGCAGTGAACGGGGACAGGGTCCCCACGAGCAGTACTTC.

This clonotype was recorded many times. V is TRBV29-1 and J is TRBJ2-7; 11 positions match TRBD1. CDR3 length equals 14 residues. With V trimmed by 6 bases and J by 1 base, 5 bases remained unmatched. CDR1 and CDR2 from the germline V gene are SQVTM and ANQGSEA. The DNA of the CDR3 is TGCAGCGTCTCCGGGACAGGGGGTTCCTACGAGCAGTACTTC. This sequence encodes CSVSGTGGSYEQYF.

This clonotype was counted ten times or more. The V call is TRBV7-9, the J call TRBJ2-2; 9 positions agree with TRBD2. Germline values: CDR1 SEHNR, CDR2 FQNEAQ (reference sequence). The J segment lost 6 bases and the V segment lost 5 bases, leaving 16 bases of the junction unmatched. The CDR3 is 18 amino acids. In nucleotides, the CDR3 is TGTGCCAGCAGCGGGGGAGGACTAGCGTATCCCGCCGCCGGGGAGCTGTTTTTT. Its protein product is CASSGGGLAYPAAGELFF.

As regards this clonotype: One base away lies a much larger clone, so this may be a sequencing read error. V and J are TRBV6-2 or TRBV6-3 and TRBJ2-1, with a weak D call TRBD2 (5 bases). Germline V gene data show CDR1 as MNHEY and CDR2 as SVGEGT. This CDR3 is 13 amino acids long. CDR3 amino acids: CASSYTNGNGQFF. The CDR3 DNA reads as TGTGCCAGCAGTTACACCAACGGGAATGGGCAGTTCTTC.

This clonotype was observed many times. V and J are TRBV7-2 and TRBJ1-5; D unresolved. CDR1 is SGHTA, CDR2 FQGNSA, per germline. V lost 5 bases and J 2 bases, leaving 7 bases between the germline ends. There are 13 residues in the CDR3. CDR3 DNA sequence: TGTGCCAGCAGCACTGAGGGCAATCAGCCCCAGCATTTT. Translating gives CASSTEGNQPQHF.

The genes are TRBV6-2 or TRBV6-3 and TRBJ2-3; D gene ambiguous. Trimming shortened V by 1 base and J by 2 bases, and 19 bases separated the two germline ends. This CDR3 spans 18 amino acids. The germline V gene has CDR1 MNHEY and CDR2 SVGEGT. The CDR3 protein is CASSYFAAPTPDTDTQYF. CDR3 DNA: TGTGCCAGCAGTTACTTCGCAGCACCGACACCAGACACAGATACGCAGTATTTT.

This clonotype occurred many times. The CDR3 sequence is CASSPPSYNEQFF. Written as DNA, the CDR3 is TGTGCCAGCTCACCACCATCTTACAATGAGCAGTTCTTC. The rearrangement links TRBV18 to TRBJ2-1; no firm D call. This CDR3 region has 13 residues. The V end lost 0 bases, the J end lost 4 bases, and 4 bases lay between the germline ends. The germline V gene encodes CDR1 KGHSH and CDR2 LQKENI.

This clonotype was seen a few times. V gene TRBV10-3 combines with J gene TRBJ2-3; the D call may be TRBD1 or TRBD2 (5 bases each). V was clipped by 6 bases and J by 1 base, with 14 bases between them. CDR3 length equals 15 residues. From germline, CDR1 is ENHRY and CDR2 SYGVKD. The CDR3 region has the DNA TGTGCCATCAGCGCGAGGGGTGTGGGCACAGATACGCAGTATTTT. Encoded protein: CAISARGVGTDTQYF.